This T cell receptor (beta chain) was sequenced in a study of regulatory T cells in long-lasting Graves disease. Trimming shortened V by 2 bases and J by 6 bases, and 7 bases separated the two germline ends. The CDR3 is 13 residues long. CDR1 and CDR2 from the germline V gene are MDHEN and SYDVKM. The TCR beta library used iRepertoire HTBI primers with Arm-PCR amplification of CDR3. MiXCR, run by TCRdb on the multiplex PCR reads, gives a single entry per CDR3 protein. The repertoire has 400,000 to 500,000 distinct CDR3 sequences, about 15% of them found once; the top ten carry about 10%. Time point in this sample: newly diagnosed GD, antithyroid drugs for less than 3 months. From PBMCs, RNA was extracted and then used to make the TCR library. These data also featured in a second study, about T cells in Graves' hyperthyroidism and ophthalmopathy. Turning to that study: Most thyroid-expanded clonotypes above 0.001 were also found in blood.

The rearrangement links TRBV28 to TRBJ2-2; D gene unclear. The sample here was peripheral blood mononuclear cells (PBMCs), taken at new diagnosis, from a patient treated with antithyroid drugs. This TCR came from a woman in her 30s with Graves disease. The CDR3 spells CASSLRSSGELFF. The CDR3 DNA sequence: TGTGCCAGCAGTTTAAGGAGCTCCGGGGAGCTGTTTTTT.